A single sample gave rise to the 25 T cell receptor beta chains below, sequenced in a study of somatic mutations in cytotoxic T cells in rheumatoid arthritis (TCRdb year 2017). Library preparation was by the immunoSEQ multiplex PCR assay. TCRdb's version of the immuneACCESS table is confined to in-frame rearrangements and falls short of the full clone set. An unresolved V gene accounts for under half of the shortfall where checked; the remainder is of unknown origin. This sample gives roughly 17,000 clones in total; around 80% of them show up just once. Roughly 10% of the sample is in the top ten clones. Sequencing used CD8+ T cells sorted from blood. These receptors came from an adult with rheumatoid arthritis.

The chain combines TRBV4-1 with TRBJ2-5, with D perhaps TRBD2 (7 bases). The CDR3 is made up of 15 amino acids. The germline CDR1 and CDR2 sequences are MGHRA and YSYEKL. With 0 bases removed from V and 6 bases from J, the gap between germline ends came to 14 bases. The CDR3 region has the DNA TGCGCCAGCAGCCAAGATTTTGGGGGGGCCAAGACCCAGTACTTC. Translation gives CASSQDFGGAKTQYF.

V is TRBV30 and J is TRBJ2-7, with a weak D call TRBD2 (6 bases). This CDR3 contains 11 residues. Trimming pared 8 bases from V and 6 bases from J, leaving 14 bases between. CDR1 GTSNPN and CDR2 SVGIG come from the germline V gene (reference sequence). The CDR3 reads CATRWGVEQYF. The CDR3 bases are TGTGCCACCCGGTGGGGGGTCGAGCAGTACTTC.

The chain employs TRBV10-3 and TRBJ1-2; D perhaps matches TRBD1 (5 bases). There are 13 residues in the CDR3. From germline, CDR1 is ENHRY and CDR2 SYGVKD. V was shortened by 11 bases and J by 2 bases, with 15 bases between the two germline ends. CDR3 region: CASRDLPNYGYTF. The CDR3 nucleotides read TGTGCCTCCCGGGACCTCCCAAACTATGGCTACACCTTC.

The chain combines TRBV4-1 with TRBJ1-5; possibly TRBD1 for D (5 bases). The CDR3 is 17 amino acids. The V end lost 3 bases, the J end lost 2 bases, and 17 bases lay between the germline ends. In germline, CDR1 is MGHRA, CDR2 YSYEKL. DNA for the CDR3: TGCGCCAGCAGCCACGCGGGACCAGACCACGGCAATCAGCCCCAGCATTTT. It specifies CASSHAGPDHGNQPQHF.

The gene calls are TRBV5-4 and TRBJ1-1, with D possibly being TRBD1 (6 bases). Germline CDR1 reads SGHNT; CDR2 reads YYREEE (reference sequence). This CDR3 comprises 15 residues. V dropped 5 bases and J dropped 5 bases, with 19 bases sitting between them. The CDR3 DNA is TGTGCCAGCAGACCGGCGCGGGGGGCGGGGACTGAAGCTTTCTTT. Translation gives CASRPARGAGTEAFF.

The chain links TRBV27 to TRBJ1-2, with 7 bases that match TRBD1. Germline V lookup: CDR1 MNHEY, CDR2 SMNVEV (reference sequence). The CDR3 consists of 14 residues. Losses at the gene ends were 5 bases for V and 3 bases for J; bases not matched to a gene: 6. CDR3 bases: TGTGCCAGCAGTGCAGGGGGAATCTACTATGGCTACACCTTC. Amino acids: CASSAGGIYYGYTF.

The chain is built from TRBV27 and TRBJ1-2; a weak D match, TRBD1 (6 bases). Trimming stripped 4 bases from V and 6 bases from J, with 21 bases between. Germline V gene data show CDR1 as MNHEY and CDR2 as SMNVEV (reference sequence). The CDR3 is 16 residues long. CDR3 DNA sequence: TGTGCCAGCAGTTCGGGGGGCGCAACGACCTTTAATGGCTACACCTTC. Its translation: CASSSGGATTFNGYTF.

This clone has more than one count but fewer than ten. The rearrangement links TRBV6-6 to TRBJ2-1, with D possibly matching TRBD2 (7 bases). CDR3 length: 14 amino acids. Germline CDR1 MNHNY, CDR2 SVGAGI (reference sequence). V lost 6 bases to trimming and J lost 8 bases, with 17 bases between them. The CDR3 sequence: CASSPEGGAHEQFF. The CDR3 nucleotides read TGTGCCAGCAGCCCTGAGGGGGGGGCGCATGAGCAGTTCTTC.

The chain uses TRBV7-9 and TRBJ1-5, with D hard to call. The CDR3 runs 13 residues. The V gene's germline CDR1 is SEHNR and CDR2 FQNEAQ (reference sequence). Deletions cut 4 bases from V and 3 bases from J, with 7 bases between. The CDR3 sequence is CASSSTTNQPQHF. The CDR3 DNA reads as TGTGCCAGCAGCTCCACTACCAATCAGCCCCAGCATTTT.

This clone was detected only once. This sequence joins TRBV27 and TRBJ2-5, with 12 bases matching TRBD2. The trim removed 5 bases at V and 2 bases at J, leaving 3 bases unmatched. CDR1 and CDR2 from the germline V gene are MNHEY and SMNVEV (reference sequence). There are 15 residues in the CDR3. The CDR3 reads CASSAGLAGQETQYF. In nucleotides, the CDR3 is TGTGCCAGCAGTGCCGGACTAGCGGGGCAAGAGACCCAGTACTTC.

This clone occurred once. This chain joins TRBV4-1 and TRBJ2-7; possible D gene TRBD2, 6 bases. CDR3 size: 14 residues. Trimming pared 1 base from V and 3 bases from J, leaving 10 bases between. Germline loops: CDR1 MGHRA, CDR2 YSYEKL. The CDR3, as DNA: TGCGCCAGCAGCCAAGGGGGGGTGGGCTACGAGCAGTACTTC. It is translated as CASSQGGVGYEQYF.

This clone has a single count. In DNA, the CDR3 is TGTGCCAGTAGTATCCAGGTTGATGAGCAGTTCTTC. Its protein product is CASSIQVDEQFF. The V gene is TRBV19, the J gene TRBJ2-1; no clear D gene. Germline loops: CDR1 LNHDA, CDR2 SQIVND (reference sequence). V gave up 3 bases and J gave up 8 bases, with 8 bases separating them. This CDR3 spans 12 amino acids. The full variable domain, with the rest looked up from reference TRBV19 and TRBJ2-1, is DGGITQSPKYLFRKEGQNVTLSCEQNLNHDAMYWYRQDPGQGLRLIYYSQIVNDFQKGDIAEGYSVSREKKESFPLTVTSAQKNPTAFYLCASSIQVDEQFFGPGTRLTVL.

This chain links TRBV7-9 with TRBJ2-1, with TRBD2 matching 10 bases. This CDR3 comprises 16 residues. The V and J ends lost 1 base and 5 bases, in that order; junction bases with no gene match: 5. Germline CDR1 SEHNR, CDR2 FQNEAQ (reference sequence). DNA of the CDR3: TGTGCCAGCAGCTTAGAGGAGCGGGGGGGGAACAATGAGCAGTTCTTC. Translation: CASSLEERGGNNEQFF. Supplemented by reference TRBV7-9 and TRBJ2-1, the full variable domain reads DTGVSQNPRHKITKRGQNVTFRCDPISEHNRLYWYRQTLGQGPEFLTYFQNEAQLEKSRLLSDRFSAERPKGSFSTLEIQRTEQGDSAMYLCASSLEERGGNNEQFFGPGTRLTVL.

This clone was recorded once. The chain links TRBV6-5 to TRBJ2-1; 8 bases map to TRBD1. V was clipped by 6 bases and J by 2 bases; unmatched bases: 6. Per the germline V gene, CDR1 is MNHEY and CDR2 is SVGAGI. The CDR3 sequence is 15 residues long. The CDR3 protein is CASRPTGATYNEQFF. Written as DNA, the CDR3 is TGTGCCAGCAGACCGACAGGGGCCACCTACAATGAGCAGTTCTTC.

The chain is built from TRBV28 and TRBJ2-7; TRBD2 is a possible D gene (6 bases). The CDR3 is 13 residues long. V lost 4 bases and J 4 bases, leaving 11 bases between the germline ends. The germline V gene encodes CDR1 MDHEN and CDR2 SYDVKM. The CDR3 here is CASSSPGAYEQYF. The DNA of the CDR3 is TGTGCCAGCAGTTCCCCGGGAGCATACGAGCAGTACTTC.

This chain connects TRBV27 to TRBJ2-7, with 7 bases lining up with TRBD2. This CDR3 has 15 amino acids. CDR1 is MNHEY and CDR2 is SMNVEV in the germline V gene (reference sequence). J was trimmed by 5 bases and V by 0 bases; bases with no gene match: 7. CDR3 sequence (DNA): TGTGCCAGCAGTTTATCGTTATTGGGGGGGGACGAGCAGTACTTC. Its protein product is CASSLSLLGGDEQYF.

V gene TRBV25-1 combines with J gene TRBJ2-7; TRBD1 matches at 9 bases. The V segment lost 0 bases and the J segment 7 bases; nucleotides outside the gene matches: 7. CDR1 is MGHDK, CDR2 SYGVNS, per germline. This CDR3 contains 15 residues. Here the CDR3 DNA reads TGTGCCAGCAGTGAATATGGACAGGGGAAATTAGAGCAGTACTTC. Protein product: CASSEYGQGKLEQYF.

V is TRBV6-6 and J is TRBJ1-2; possibly TRBD1 for D (5 bases). Germline V gene sequence: CDR1 MNHNY, CDR2 SVGAGI (reference sequence). This CDR3 contains 15 residues. Between the trimmed V and J ends, which lost 2 bases and 6 bases, there was a span of 16 bases. The chain's CDR3 is CASSYPGRGENGYTF. CDR3 nucleotides: TGTGCCAGCAGTTACCCGGGTCGGGGGGAGAATGGCTACACCTTC.

The chain links TRBV9 to TRBJ1-6; D ambiguous. Germline assignment: CDR1 SGDLS and CDR2 YYNGEE. The CDR3 sequence is 12 residues long. Trimming cost V 3 bases and J 10 bases, with 8 bases left between them. DNA for the CDR3: TGTGCCAGCAGCGCCGGAAACTCACCCCTCCACTTT. It translates to CASSAGNSPLHF.

The chain combines TRBV13 with TRBJ1-2; D not certain. The CDR3 is made up of 14 amino acids. Trimming removed 1 base at V and 4 bases at J, with 10 bases between. CDR1 and CDR2 (germline): PRHDT, FYEKMQ (reference sequence). CDR3 DNA sequence: TGTGCCAGCAGCTTAGTCGGCAACACCTATGGCTACACCTTC. Its protein is CASSLVGNTYGYTF.

This clone has just a few counts. This chain uses TRBV7-2 with TRBJ1-4; the D gene is possibly TRBD1 (6 bases). This CDR3 has 16 amino acids. Per germline, CDR1 SGHTA and CDR2 FQGNSA. The V gene lost 2 bases and the J gene lost 5 bases, with 15 bases spanning the gap. This chain's CDR3 is CASSLMGRGRNEKLFF. CDR3 sequence (DNA): TGTGCCAGCAGCTTAATGGGCAGGGGCCGGAATGAAAAACTGTTTTTT. The whole variable domain, remainder taken from reference TRBV7-2 and TRBJ1-4, is GAGVSQSPSNKVTEKGKDVELRCDPISGHTALYWYRQSLGQGLEFLIYFQGNSAPDKSGLPSDRFSAERTGGSVSTLTIQRTQQEDSAVYLCASSLMGRGRNEKLFFGSGTQLSVL.

The chain combines TRBV28 with TRBJ2-1; 12 nucleotides match TRBD1. The germline gives CDR1 MDHEN, CDR2 SYDVKM. This CDR3 contains 15 residues. V shed 5 bases, J shed 9 bases, and the junction held 8 bases outside the gene matches. The CDR3 protein is CASSTPGQGAREQFF. In DNA form, the CDR3 reads TGTGCCAGCAGTACTCCGGGACAGGGGGCCCGTGAGCAGTTCTTC.

This clone was counted only a few times. The chain combines TRBV6-1 with TRBJ1-3; D is ambiguous. The CDR3 covers 15 residues. The germline V gene has CDR1 MNHNS and CDR2 SASEGT. V was shortened by 2 bases and J by 4 bases, with 12 bases between the two germline ends. The CDR3 sequence: CASSEITDSGNTIYF. In DNA form, the CDR3 reads TGTGCCAGCAGTGAAATCACGGACTCCGGAAACACCATATATTTT.

This chain joins TRBV5-1 and TRBJ1-3, with D unresolved. The CDR3 totals 13 residues. The germline CDR1 and CDR2 sequences are SGHRS and YFSETQ. Deletions cut 6 bases from V and 0 bases from J, with 7 bases between. The CDR3 DNA reads TGCGCCAGCAAGCCGGACTCTGGAAACACCATATATTTT. This gives the protein CASKPDSGNTIYF.

This chain joins TRBV10-2 and TRBJ2-3; D may be TRBD2 (5 bases). Between the trimmed V and J ends, which lost 1 base and 5 bases, there was a span of 7 bases. This CDR3 has 13 residues. The germline V gene has CDR1 WSHSY and CDR2 SAAADI. The CDR3 reads CASSEYSGDTQYF. CDR3 sequence (DNA): TGCGCCAGCAGTGAGTACAGCGGAGATACGCAGTATTTT.